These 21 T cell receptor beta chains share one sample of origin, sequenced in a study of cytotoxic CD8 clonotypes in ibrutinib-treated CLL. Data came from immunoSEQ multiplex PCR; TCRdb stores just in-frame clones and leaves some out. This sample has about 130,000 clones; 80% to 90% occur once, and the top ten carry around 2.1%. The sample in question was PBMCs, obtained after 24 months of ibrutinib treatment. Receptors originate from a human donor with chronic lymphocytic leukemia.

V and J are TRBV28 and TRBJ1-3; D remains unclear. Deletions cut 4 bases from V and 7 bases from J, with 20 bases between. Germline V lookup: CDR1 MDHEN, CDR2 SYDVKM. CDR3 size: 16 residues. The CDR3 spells CASSSPWTAQDNTIYF. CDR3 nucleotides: TGTGCCAGCAGTTCCCCCTGGACCGCGCAAGATAACACCATATATTTT.

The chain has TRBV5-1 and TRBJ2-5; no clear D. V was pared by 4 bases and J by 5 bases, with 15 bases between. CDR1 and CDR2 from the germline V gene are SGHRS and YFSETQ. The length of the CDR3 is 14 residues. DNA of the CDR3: TGCGCCAGCAGCCTGGGGAACGTGGGGGAGACCCAGTACTTC. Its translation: CASSLGNVGETQYF.

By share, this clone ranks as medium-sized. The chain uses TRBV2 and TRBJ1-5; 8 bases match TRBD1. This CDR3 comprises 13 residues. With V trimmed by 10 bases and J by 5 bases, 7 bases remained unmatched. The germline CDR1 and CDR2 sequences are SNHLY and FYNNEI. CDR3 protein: CAIGQGGDQPQHF. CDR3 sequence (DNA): TGTGCCATCGGACAGGGCGGGGATCAGCCCCAGCATTTT.

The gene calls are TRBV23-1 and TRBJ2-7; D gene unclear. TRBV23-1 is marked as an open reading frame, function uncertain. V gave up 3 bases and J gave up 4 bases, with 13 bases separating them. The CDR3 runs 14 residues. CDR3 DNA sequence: TGCGCCAGCAGTCAGGCAGGCAGGTGTTACGAGCAGTACTTC. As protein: CASSQAGRCYEQYF.

CDR3 nucleotide sequence: TGTGCCAGCAGCTACCCGGGAAGCGGGACCTACGAGCAGTACTTC. Translation: CASSYPGSGTYEQYF. J is TRBJ2-7 and V is TRBV11-2; 7 bases line up with TRBD2. Germline loops: CDR1 SGHAT, CDR2 FQNNGV. CDR3 length equals 15 residues. V gave up 4 bases and J gave up 2 bases; unmatched junction bases: 8.

The CDR3 sequence is CASSSYPSVAEAFF. In DNA, the CDR3 is TGTGCCAGCAGTTCTTACCCCTCAGTGGCTGAAGCTTTCTTT. The chain links TRBV6-5 to TRBJ1-1; D not certain. CDR1 MNHEY and CDR2 SVGAGI come from the germline V gene. The germline V and J ends were trimmed by 4 bases and 6 bases, with 15 bases remaining between them. This CDR3 spans 14 amino acids.

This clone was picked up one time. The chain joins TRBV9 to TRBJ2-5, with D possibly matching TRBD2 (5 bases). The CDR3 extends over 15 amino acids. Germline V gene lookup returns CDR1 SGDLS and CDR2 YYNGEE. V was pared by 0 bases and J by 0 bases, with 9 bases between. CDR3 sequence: CASSVADFYQETQYF. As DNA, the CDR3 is TGTGCCAGCAGCGTAGCGGACTTTTACCAAGAGACCCAGTACTTC. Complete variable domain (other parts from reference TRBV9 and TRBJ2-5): DSGVTQTPKHLITATGQRVTLRCSPRSGDLSVYWYQQSLDQGLQFLIQYYNGEERAKGNILERFSAQQFPDLHSELNLSSLELGDSALYFCASSVADFYQETQYFGPGTRLLVL.

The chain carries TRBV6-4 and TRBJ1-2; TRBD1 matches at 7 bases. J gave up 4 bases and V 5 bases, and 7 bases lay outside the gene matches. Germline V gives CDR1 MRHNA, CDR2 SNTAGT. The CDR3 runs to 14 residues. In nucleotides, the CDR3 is TGTGCCAGCAGTAAGGAAGGGGGCAGCTATGGCTACACCTTC. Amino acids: CASSKEGGSYGYTF.

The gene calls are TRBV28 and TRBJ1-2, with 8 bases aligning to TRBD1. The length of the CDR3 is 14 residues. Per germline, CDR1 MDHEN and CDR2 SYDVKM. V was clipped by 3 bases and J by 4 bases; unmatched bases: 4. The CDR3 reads CASSFDRGPYGYTF. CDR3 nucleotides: TGTGCCAGCAGTTTTGACAGGGGACCCTATGGCTACACCTTC.

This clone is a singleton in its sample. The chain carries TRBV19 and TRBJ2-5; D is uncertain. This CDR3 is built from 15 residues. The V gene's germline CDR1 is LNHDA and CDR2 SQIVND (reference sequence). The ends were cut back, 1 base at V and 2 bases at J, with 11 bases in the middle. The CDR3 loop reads CASSIVIGYQETQYF. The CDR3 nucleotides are TGTGCCAGTAGTATAGTAATAGGCTATCAAGAGACCCAGTACTTC. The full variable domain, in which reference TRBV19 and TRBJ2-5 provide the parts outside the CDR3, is DGGITQSPKYLFRKEGQNVTLSCEQNLNHDAMYWYRQDPGQGLRLIYYSQIVNDFQKGDIAEGYSVSREKKESFPLTVTSAQKNPTAFYLCASSIVIGYQETQYFGPGTRLLVL.

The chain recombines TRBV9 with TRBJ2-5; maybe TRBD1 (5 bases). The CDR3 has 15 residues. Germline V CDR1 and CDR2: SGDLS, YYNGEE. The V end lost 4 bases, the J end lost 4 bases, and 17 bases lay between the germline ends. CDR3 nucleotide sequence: TGTGCCAGCAGCACCTGGGGCGAAACCGCAGAGACCCAGTACTTC. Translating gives CASSTWGETAETQYF.

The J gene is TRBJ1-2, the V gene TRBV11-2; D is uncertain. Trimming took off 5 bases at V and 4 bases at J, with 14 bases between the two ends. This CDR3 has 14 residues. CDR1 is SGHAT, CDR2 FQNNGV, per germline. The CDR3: CASSPRSTRYGYTF. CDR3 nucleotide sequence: TGTGCCAGCAGCCCTCGGAGCACCCGCTATGGCTACACCTTC.

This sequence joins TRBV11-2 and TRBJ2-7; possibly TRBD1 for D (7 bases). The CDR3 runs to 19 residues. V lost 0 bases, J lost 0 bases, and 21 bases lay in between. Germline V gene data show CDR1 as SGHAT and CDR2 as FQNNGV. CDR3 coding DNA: TGTGCCAGCAGCTTAGAAGTACTGCTGCGGGACAGAGGCTCCTACGAGCAGTACTTC. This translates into CASSLEVLLRDRGSYEQYF.

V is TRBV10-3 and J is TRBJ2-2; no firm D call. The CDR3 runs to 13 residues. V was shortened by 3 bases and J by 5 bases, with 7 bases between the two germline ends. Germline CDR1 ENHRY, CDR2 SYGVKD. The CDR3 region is CAISDKRTGELFF. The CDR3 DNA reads TGTGCCATCAGTGATAAGAGGACCGGGGAGCTGTTTTTT.

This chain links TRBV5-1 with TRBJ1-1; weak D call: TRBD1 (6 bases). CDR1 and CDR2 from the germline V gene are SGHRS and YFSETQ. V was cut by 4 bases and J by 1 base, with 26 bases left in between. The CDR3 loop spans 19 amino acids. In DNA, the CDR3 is TGCGCCAGCAGCCCCCGGGACACCACACCCCAAGGAAAGAACACTGAAGCTTTCTTT. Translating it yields CASSPRDTTPQGKNTEAFF.

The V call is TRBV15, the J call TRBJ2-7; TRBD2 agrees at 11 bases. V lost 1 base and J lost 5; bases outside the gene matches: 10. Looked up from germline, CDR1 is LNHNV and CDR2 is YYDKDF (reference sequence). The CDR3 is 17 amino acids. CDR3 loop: CATSRGRLAGLRHEQYF. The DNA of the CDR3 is TGTGCCACCAGCAGAGGGCGACTAGCGGGACTGAGGCACGAGCAGTACTTC.

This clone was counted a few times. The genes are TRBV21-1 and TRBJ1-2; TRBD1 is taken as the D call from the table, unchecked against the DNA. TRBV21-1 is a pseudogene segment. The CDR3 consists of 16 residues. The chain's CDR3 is CASSTGQGASIYGYTF. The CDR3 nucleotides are TGTGCCAGCAGCACGGGACAGGGGGCGTCGATCTATGGCTACACCTTC.

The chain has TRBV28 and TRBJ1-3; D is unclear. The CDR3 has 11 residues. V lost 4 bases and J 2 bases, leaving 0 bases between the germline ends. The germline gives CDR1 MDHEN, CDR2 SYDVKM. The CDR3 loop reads CASSSGNTIYF. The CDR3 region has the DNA TGTGCCAGCAGTTCTGGAAACACCATATATTTT.

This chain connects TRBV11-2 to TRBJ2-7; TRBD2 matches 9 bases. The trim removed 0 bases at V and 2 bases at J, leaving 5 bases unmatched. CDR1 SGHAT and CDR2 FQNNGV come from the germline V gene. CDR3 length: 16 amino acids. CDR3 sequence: CASSLDRAGGPYEQYF. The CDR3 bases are TGTGCCAGCAGCTTAGATCGAGCGGGGGGCCCCTACGAGCAGTACTTC. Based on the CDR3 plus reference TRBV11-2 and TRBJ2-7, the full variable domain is EAGVAQSPRYKIIEKRQSVAFWCNPISGHATLYWYQQILGQGPKLLIQFQNNGVVDDSQLPKDRFSAERLKGVDSTLKIQPAKLEDSAVYLCASSLDRAGGPYEQYFGPGTRLTVT.

CDR3 sequence (DNA): TGTGCCAGCAGTACCGGACAGCTGAACACTGAAGCTTTCTTT. This sequence encodes CASSTGQLNTEAFF. V and J are TRBV6-5 and TRBJ1-1, with D possibly being TRBD1 (6 bases). V shed 5 bases and J shed 0 bases, with 10 bases lying between them. Germline CDR1 and CDR2: MNHEY and SVGAGI. The CDR3 contains 14 residues.

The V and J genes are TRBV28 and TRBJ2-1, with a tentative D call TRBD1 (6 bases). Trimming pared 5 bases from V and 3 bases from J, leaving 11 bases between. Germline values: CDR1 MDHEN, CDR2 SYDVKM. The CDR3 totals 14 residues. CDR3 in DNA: TGTGCCAGCAGTCCAACGGACAGCTACAATGAGCAGTTCTTC. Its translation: CASSPTDSYNEQFF.